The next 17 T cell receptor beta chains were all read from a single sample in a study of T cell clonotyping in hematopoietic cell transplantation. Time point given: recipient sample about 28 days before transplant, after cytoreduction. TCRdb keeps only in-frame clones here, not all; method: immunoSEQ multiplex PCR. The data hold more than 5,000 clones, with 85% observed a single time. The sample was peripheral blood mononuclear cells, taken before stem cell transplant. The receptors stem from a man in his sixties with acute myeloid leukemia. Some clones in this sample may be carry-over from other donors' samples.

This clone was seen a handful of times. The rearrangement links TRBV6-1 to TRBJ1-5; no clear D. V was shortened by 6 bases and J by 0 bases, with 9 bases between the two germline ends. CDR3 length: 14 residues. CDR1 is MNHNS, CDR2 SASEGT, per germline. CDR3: CASSQDGSNQPQHF. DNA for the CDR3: TGTGCCAGCAGCCAGGACGGTAGCAATCAGCCCCAGCATTTT.

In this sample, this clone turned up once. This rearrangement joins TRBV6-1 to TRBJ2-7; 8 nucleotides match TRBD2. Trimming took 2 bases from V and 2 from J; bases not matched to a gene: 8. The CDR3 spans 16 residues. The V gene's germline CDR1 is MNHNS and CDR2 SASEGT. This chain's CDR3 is CASSEWAGGYTYEQYF. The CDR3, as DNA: TGTGCCAGCAGTGAATGGGCGGGGGGCTACACCTACGAGCAGTACTTC.

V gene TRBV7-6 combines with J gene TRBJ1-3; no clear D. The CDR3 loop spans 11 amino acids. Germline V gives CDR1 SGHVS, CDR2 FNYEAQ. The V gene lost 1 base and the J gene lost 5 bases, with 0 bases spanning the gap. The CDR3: CASSLGNTIYF. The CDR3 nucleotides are TGTGCCAGCAGCTTAGGAAACACCATATATTTT.

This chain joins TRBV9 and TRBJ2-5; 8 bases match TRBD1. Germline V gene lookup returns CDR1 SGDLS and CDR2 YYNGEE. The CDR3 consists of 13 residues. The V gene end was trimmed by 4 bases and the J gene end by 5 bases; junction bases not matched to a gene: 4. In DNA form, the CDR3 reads TGTGCCAGCAGCTCTCGGACAGGGGAGACCCAGTACTTC. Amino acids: CASSSRTGETQYF.

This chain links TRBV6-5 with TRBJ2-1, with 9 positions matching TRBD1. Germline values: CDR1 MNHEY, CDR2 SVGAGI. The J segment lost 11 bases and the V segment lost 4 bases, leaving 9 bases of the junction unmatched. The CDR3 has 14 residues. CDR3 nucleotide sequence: TGTGCCAGCAGTTCTTGGGACAGGGCAAGAAAGCAGTTCTTC. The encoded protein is CASSSWDRARKQFF.

The DNA of the CDR3 is TGTGCCACCAGCAGAGTCGCAACTAATGAAAAACTGTTTTTT. Translated: CATSRVATNEKLFF. The V gene is TRBV15, the J gene TRBJ1-4; D is unresolved. Trimming removed 1 base at V and 0 bases at J, with 3 bases between. The CDR3 spans 14 residues. The germline V gene encodes CDR1 LNHNV and CDR2 YYDKDF (reference sequence).

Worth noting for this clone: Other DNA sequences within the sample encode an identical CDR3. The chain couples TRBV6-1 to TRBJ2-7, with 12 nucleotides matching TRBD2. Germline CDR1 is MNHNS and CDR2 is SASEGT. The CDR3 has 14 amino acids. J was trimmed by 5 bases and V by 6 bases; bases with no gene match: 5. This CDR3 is CASRLLAGGNEQYF. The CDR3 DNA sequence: TGTGCCAGCAGATTACTAGCGGGGGGTAACGAGCAGTACTTC.

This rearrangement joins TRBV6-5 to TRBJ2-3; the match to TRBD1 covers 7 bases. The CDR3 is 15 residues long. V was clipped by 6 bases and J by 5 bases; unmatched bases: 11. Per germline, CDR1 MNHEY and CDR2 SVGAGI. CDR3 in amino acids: CASRGQAPPRDTQYF. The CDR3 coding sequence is TGTGCCAGCAGAGGACAGGCCCCTCCCCGAGATACGCAGTATTTT.

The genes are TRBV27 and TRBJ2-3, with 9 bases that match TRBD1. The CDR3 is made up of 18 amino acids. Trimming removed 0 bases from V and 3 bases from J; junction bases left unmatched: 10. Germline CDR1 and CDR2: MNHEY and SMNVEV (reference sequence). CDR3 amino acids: CASSLSVPGTGITDTQYF. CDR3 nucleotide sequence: TGTGCCAGCAGTTTATCAGTACCCGGGACAGGGATAACAGATACGCAGTATTTT.

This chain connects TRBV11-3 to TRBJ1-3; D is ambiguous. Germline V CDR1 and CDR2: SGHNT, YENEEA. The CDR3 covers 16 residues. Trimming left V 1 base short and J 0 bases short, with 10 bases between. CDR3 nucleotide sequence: TGTGCCAGCAGCTTAGGAGACGCGAGCTCTGGAAACACCATATATTTT. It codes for CASSLGDASSGNTIYF.

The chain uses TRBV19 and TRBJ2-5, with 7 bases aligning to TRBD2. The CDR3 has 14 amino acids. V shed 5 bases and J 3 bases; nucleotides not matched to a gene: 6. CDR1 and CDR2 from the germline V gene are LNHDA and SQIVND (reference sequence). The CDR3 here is CASSAGLPEETQYF. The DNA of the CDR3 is TGTGCCAGTAGTGCGGGACTACCTGAAGAGACCCAGTACTTC.

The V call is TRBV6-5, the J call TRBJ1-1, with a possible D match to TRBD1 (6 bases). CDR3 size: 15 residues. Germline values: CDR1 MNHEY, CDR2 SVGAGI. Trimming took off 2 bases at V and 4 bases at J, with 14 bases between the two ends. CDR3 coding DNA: TGTGCCAGCAGTTACGTCCTGACAGGTACCACTGAAGCTTTCTTT. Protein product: CASSYVLTGTTEAFF.

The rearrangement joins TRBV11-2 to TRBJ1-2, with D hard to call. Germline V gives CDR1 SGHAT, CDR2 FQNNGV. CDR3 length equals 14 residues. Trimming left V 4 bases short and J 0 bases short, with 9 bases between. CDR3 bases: TGTGCCAGCAGCTCAATGACGGCTAACTATGGCTACACCTTC. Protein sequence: CASSSMTANYGYTF.

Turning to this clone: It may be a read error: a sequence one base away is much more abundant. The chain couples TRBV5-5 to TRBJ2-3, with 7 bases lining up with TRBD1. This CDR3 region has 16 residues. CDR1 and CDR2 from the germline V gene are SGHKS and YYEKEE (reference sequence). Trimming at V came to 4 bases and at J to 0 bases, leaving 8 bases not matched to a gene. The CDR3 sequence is CASSGETGYSTDTQYF. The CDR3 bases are TGTGCCAGCAGCGGCGAGACAGGGTATAGCACAGATACGCAGTATTTT.

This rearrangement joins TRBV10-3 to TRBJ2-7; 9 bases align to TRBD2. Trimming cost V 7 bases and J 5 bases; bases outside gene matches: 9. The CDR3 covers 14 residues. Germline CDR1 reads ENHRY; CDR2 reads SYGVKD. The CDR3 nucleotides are TGTGCCATCACTGAAACCGGGACTAGCAACGAGCAGTACTTC. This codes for CAITETGTSNEQYF.

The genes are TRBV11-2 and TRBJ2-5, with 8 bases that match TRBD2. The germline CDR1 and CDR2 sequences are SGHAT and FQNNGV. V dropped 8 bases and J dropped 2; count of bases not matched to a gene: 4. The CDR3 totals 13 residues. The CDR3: CASAGGLQETQYF. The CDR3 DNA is TGTGCCAGCGCGGGGGGCTTACAAGAGACCCAGTACTTC. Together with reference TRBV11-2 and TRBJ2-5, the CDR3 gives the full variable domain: EAGVAQSPRYKIIEKRQSVAFWCNPISGHATLYWYQQILGQGPKLLIQFQNNGVVDDSQLPKDRFSAERLKGVDSTLKIQPAKLEDSAVYLCASAGGLQETQYFGPGTRLLVL.

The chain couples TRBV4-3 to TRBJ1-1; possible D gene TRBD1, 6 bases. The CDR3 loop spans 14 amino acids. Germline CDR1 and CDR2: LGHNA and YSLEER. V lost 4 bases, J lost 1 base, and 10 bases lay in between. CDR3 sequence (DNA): TGCGCCAGCAGCCTGACAGGCGCGAACACTGAAGCTTTCTTT. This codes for CASSLTGANTEAFF.